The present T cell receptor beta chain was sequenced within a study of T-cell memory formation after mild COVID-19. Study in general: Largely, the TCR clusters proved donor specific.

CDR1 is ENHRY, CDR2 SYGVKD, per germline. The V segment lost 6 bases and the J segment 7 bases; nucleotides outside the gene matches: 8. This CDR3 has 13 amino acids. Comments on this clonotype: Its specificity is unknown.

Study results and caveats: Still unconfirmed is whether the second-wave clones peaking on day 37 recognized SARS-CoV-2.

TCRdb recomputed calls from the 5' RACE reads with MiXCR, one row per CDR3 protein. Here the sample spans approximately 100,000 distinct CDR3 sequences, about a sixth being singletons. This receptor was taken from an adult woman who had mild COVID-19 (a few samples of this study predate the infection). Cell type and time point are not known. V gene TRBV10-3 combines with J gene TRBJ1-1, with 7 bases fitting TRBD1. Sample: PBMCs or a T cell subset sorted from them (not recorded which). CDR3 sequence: CAIRETGWIEAFF. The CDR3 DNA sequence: TGTGCCATCAGAGAGACAGGGTGGATTGAAGCTTTCTTT.